This TCR beta chain was obtained from a study of blood T cell repertoires in COVID-19. Authors' processing steps: For nucleated cells, counts were estimated from reference gene primer amplification. Assay: immunoSEQ multiplex PCR; the TCRdb copy retains only in-frame clones and omits some. V and J calls plus clone size are reproduced from that table; the DNA served to infer D and trimming. The data hold over 450,000 clones, with approximately 89% observed a single time. Germline lookup yields CDR1 KGHDR and CDR2 SFDVKD. V lost 2 bases and J lost 7, with 13 bases in between. The CDR3 sequence is 14 residues long.

Sequencing input: peripheral blood. The receptor was derived from a man between 18 and 29 years old with COVID-19, enrolled during active disease. The chain uses TRBV24-1 and TRBJ1-1, with a weak D call TRBD1 (5 bases). In DNA, the CDR3 is TGTGCCACCAGTGATTCACGACAGTCTGTTGAAGCTTTCTTT. Its protein is CATSDSRQSVEAFF.